The present entry profiles one TCR beta chain with its context. The sample carries other DNA sequences with the same CDR3. The V gene's germline CDR1 is MDHEN and CDR2 SYDVKM. CDR3 size: 12 residues. Trimming left V 3 bases short and J 4 bases short, with 7 bases between. The source of the sample is a study of cytomegalovirus exposure and HLA in healthy donors. PCR amplification relied on 60 Vbeta primers (plus 13 Jbeta primers). Libraries were prepared by immunoSEQ multiplex PCR; TCRdb keeps only in-frame clonotypes and omits some of them. The sample has under 150,000 clones, approximately 87% seen once; the top ten hold approximately 4.7%.

V gene TRBV28 combines with J gene TRBJ2-7; D is possibly TRBD2 (6 bases). The material sequenced was PBMCs. The receptor comes from a woman aged 25-40 years in good health and CMV-seronegative. DNA for the CDR3: TGTGCCAGCAGTTTGGGGGGTTACGAGCAGTACTTC. This encodes CASSLGGYEQYF.